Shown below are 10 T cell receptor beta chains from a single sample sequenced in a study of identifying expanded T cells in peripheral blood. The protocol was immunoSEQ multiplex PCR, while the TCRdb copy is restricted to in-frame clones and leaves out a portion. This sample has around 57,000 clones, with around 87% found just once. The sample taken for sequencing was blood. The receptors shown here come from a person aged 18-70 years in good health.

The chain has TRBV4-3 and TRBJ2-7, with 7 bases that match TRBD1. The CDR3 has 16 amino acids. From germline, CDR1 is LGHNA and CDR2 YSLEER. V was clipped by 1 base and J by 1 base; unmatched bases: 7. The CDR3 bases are TGCGCCAGCAGCCAAGTTCTAGGGGGCTTTTCCTACGAGCAGTACTTC. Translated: CASSQVLGGFSYEQYF.

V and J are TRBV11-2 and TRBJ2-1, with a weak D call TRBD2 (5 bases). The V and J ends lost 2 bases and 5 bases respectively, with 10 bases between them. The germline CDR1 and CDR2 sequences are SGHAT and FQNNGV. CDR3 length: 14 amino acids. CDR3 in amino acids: CASSLTGIDNEQFF. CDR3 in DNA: TGTGCCAGCAGCTTAACCGGGATCGACAATGAGCAGTTCTTC.

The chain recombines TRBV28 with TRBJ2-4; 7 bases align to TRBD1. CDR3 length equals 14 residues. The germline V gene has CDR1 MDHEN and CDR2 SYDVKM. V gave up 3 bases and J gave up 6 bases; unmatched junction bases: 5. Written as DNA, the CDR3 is TGTGCCAGCAGTTTTAAGGGGGCCGGAAACATTCAGTACTTC. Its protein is CASSFKGAGNIQYF.

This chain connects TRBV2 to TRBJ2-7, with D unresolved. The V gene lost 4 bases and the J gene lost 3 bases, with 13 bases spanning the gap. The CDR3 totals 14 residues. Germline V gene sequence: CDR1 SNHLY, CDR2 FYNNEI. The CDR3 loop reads CASSGNIAYYEQYF. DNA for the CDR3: TGTGCCAGCAGTGGAAATATTGCTTACTACGAGCAGTACTTC. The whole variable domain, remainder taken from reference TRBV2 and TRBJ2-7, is EPEVTQTPSHQVTQMGQEVILRCVPISNHLYFYWYRQILGQKVEFLVSFYNNEISEKSEIFDDQFSVERPDGSNFTLKIRSTKLEDSAMYFCASSGNIAYYEQYFGPGTRLTVT.

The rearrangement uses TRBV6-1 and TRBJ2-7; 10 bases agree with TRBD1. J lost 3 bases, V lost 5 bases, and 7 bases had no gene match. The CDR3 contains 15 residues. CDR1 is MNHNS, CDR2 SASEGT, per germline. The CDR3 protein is CASSIGTGEIYEQYF. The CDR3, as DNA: TGTGCCAGCAGTATCGGGACAGGGGAGATCTACGAGCAGTACTTC.

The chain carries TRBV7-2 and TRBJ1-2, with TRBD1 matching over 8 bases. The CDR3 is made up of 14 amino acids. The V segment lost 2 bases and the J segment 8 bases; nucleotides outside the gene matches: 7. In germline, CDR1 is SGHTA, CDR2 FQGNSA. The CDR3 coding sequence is TGTGCCAGCAGCTTACCGACAGGGGACCGAGGCTACACCTTC. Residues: CASSLPTGDRGYTF.

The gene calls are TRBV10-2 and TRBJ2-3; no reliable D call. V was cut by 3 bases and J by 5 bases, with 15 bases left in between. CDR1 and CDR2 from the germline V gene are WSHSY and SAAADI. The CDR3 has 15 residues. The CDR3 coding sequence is TGCGCCAGCAGTGAAGGCACACTGAAGAAAGATACGCAGTATTTT. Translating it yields CASSEGTLKKDTQYF.

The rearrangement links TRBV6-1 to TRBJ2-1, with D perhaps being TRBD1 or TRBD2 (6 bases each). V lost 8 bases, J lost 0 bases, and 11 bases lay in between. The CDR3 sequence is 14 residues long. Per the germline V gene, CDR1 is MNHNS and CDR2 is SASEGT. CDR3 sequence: CASLQGGSYNEQFF. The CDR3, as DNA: TGTGCCAGCCTACAGGGAGGCTCCTACAATGAGCAGTTCTTC.

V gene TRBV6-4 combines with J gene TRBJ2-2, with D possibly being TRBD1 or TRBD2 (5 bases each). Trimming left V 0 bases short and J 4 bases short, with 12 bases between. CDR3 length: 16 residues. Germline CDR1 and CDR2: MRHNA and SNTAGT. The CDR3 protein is CASSDSTLGATGELFF. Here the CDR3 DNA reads TGTGCCAGCAGTGACTCGACTCTCGGGGCCACCGGGGAGCTGTTTTTT.

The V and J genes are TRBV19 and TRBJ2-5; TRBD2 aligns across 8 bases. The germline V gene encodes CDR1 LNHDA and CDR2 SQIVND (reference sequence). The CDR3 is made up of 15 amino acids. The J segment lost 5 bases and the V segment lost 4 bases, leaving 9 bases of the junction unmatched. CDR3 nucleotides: TGTGCCAGTAGTACGGACGGGAGGGGTCGGGAGACCCAGTACTTC. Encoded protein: CASSTDGRGRETQYF.